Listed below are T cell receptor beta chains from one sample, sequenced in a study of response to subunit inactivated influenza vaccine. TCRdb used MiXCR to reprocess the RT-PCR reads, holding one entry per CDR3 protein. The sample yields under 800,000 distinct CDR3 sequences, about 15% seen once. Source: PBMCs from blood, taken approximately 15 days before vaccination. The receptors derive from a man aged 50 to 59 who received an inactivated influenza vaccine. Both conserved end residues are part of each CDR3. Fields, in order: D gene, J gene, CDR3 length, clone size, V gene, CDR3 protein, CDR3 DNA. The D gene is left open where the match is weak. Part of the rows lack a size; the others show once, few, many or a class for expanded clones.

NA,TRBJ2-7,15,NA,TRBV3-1,CACSQEVSFTYEQYF,TGTGCCTGCTCCCAAGAGGTGTCTTTTACCTACGAGCAGTACTTC
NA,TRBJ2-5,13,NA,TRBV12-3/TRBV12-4,CASSFGPKGTQYF,TGTGCCAGCAGTTTCGGGCCTAAGGGGACCCAGTACTTC
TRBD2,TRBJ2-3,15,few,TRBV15,CATSSRGSGGAVLYF,TGTGCCACCAGTAGCAGGGGTAGCGGGGGGGCGGTGCTGTATTTT
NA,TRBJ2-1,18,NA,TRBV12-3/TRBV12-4,CARSLVQGGGALHSEQQF,TGTGCCCGCAGTTTAGTCCAGGGGGGTGGGGCCCTTCACAGTGAGCAGCAGTTT
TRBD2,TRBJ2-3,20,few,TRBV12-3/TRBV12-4,CASSLIPPGLADTSTDTQYF,TGTGCCAGCAGCCTCATACCCCCGGGACTAGCGGATACTAGCACAGATACGCAGTATTTT
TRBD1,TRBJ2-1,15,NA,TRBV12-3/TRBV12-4,CASRKAGTAYNEQFF,TGTGCCAGCAGGAAGGCCGGGACAGCCTACAATGAGCAGTTCTTC
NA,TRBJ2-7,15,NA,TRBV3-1,CASSPTIHTTGEQYF,TGTGCCAGCAGCCCTACAATTCATACTACTGGCGAGCAGTACTTC
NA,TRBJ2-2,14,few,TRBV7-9,CASSRGINTGELFF,TGTGCCAGCAGTCGGGGGATTAACACCGGGGAGCTGTTTTTT
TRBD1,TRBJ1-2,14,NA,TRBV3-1,CASSRGQGAFGYTF,TGTGCCAGCAGCCGGGGACAGGGGGCTTTTGGCTACACCTTC
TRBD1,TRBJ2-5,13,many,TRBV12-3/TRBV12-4,CASSPGGAETQYF,TGTGCCAGCAGTCCAGGGGGCGCAGAGACCCAGTACTTC
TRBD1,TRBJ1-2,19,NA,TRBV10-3,CAISEPFFQGALSNYGYTF,TGTGCCATCAGTGAGCCGTTCTTTCAGGGGGCATTGTCTAACTATGGCTACACCTTC
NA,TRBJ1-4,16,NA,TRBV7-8,CASSPQLVHSDEKLFF,TGTGCCAGCAGCCCCCAGTTAGTGCATTCGGATGAAAAACTGTTTTTT
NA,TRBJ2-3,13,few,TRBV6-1,CASRMDRTDTQYF,TGTGCCAGCAGGATGGACAGAACAGATACGCAGTATTTT
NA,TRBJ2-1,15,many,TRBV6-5,CASSYEGDAYNEQFF,TGTGCCAGCAGTTACGAGGGGGACGCCTACAATGAGCAGTTCTTC
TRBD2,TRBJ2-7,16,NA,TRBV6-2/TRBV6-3,CASSYKGTSTSYEQYF,TGTGCCAGCAGTTATAAGGGGACTAGTACTTCCTACGAGCAGTACTTC
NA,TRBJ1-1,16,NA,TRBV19,CASSRAGAVLNTEAFF,TGTGCCAGTAGTAGGGCGGGGGCGGTTTTGAACACTGAAGCTTTCTTT
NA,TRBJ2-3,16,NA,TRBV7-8,CASSLAGGVGTDTQYF,TGTGCCAGCAGCTTAGCAGGCGGGGTAGGCACAGATACGCAGTATTTT
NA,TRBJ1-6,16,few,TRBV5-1,CASSLAGGAGNSPLHF,TGCGCCAGCAGCTTGGCCGGGGGCGCCGGGAATTCACCCCTCCACTTT
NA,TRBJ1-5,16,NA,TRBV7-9,CASSLGGDGLMEPQHF,TGTGCCAGCAGCTTAGGAGGGGACGGCCTCATGGAGCCCCAGCATTTT
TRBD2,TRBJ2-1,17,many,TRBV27,CASSPFPGGSSYNEQFF,TGTGCCAGCAGTCCCTTCCCTGGCGGGAGCTCCTACAATGAGCAGTTCTTC
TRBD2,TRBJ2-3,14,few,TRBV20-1,CSASDGRATDTQYF,TGCAGTGCTAGCGACGGGAGGGCCACAGATACGCAGTATTTT
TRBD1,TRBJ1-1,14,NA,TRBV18,CASSLRDSVSEAFF,TGTGCCAGCTCACTCCGGGACAGCGTATCTGAAGCTTTCTTT
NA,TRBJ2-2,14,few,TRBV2,CASSELRGAGELFF,TGTGCCAGCAGTGAACTGAGAGGGGCCGGGGAGCTGTTTTTT
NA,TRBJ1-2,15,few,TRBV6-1,CASSPNGRRDYGYTF,TGTGCCAGCAGTCCGAACGGCCGTAGGGACTATGGCTACACCTTC
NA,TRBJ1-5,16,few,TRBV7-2,CASSLGGHGPGQPQHF,TGTGCCAGCAGCTTAGGAGGACACGGGCCGGGTCAGCCCCAGCATTTT
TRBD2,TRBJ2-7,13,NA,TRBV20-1,CSATSGMAYEQYF,TGCAGTGCTACTAGCGGGATGGCCTACGAGCAGTACTTC
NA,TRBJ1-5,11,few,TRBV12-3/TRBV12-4,CASTLGGPQHF,TGTGCCAGCACCTTAGGCGGGCCCCAGCATTTT
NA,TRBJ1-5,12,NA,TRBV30,CAWSVPPQPQHF,TGTGCCTGGAGTGTACCCCCTCAGCCCCAGCATTTT
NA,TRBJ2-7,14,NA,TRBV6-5,CASSYGLAFYEQYF,TGTGCCAGCAGTTACGGGCTAGCGTTCTACGAGCAGTACTTC
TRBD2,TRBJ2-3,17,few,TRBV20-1,CSANLLAGSRVGDTQYF,TGCAGTGCTAACTTGCTAGCGGGGTCCAGGGTAGGAGATACGCAGTATTTT
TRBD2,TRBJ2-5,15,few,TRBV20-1,CSAIPLAGGSETQYF,TGCAGTGCAATACCCCTAGCGGGAGGTTCAGAGACCCAGTACTTC